The 14 T cell receptor beta chains presented below share a single source sample, sequenced in a study of blood T cells in healthy people across ages. PCR was performed a second time for roughly 7 to 11 cycles using a sample-barcoded 5' primer and a J-beta primer mix. TCRdb re-derived calls from the 5' RACE reads in MiXCR, one entry per CDR3 protein. Of 550,000 to 600,000 distinct CDR3 sequences in the sample, 27% are singletons; the top ten hold approximately 17%. Sample: blood. The receptors here all came from a woman in her 70s in good health.

The chain joins TRBV28 to TRBJ2-7; the D gene is possibly TRBD1 (5 bases). V lost 3 bases to trimming and J lost 2 bases, with 11 bases between them. This CDR3 spans 14 amino acids. CDR1 and CDR2 from the germline V gene are MDHEN and SYDVKM. CDR3 in amino acids: CASSLSGLPYEQYF. In DNA, the CDR3 is TGTGCCAGCAGTTTGTCAGGGTTACCCTACGAGCAGTACTTC.

This rearrangement joins TRBV7-6 to TRBJ1-2; D is possibly TRBD1 (6 bases). Trimming took 4 bases from V and 5 from J, leaving 14 bases between them. Germline V gives CDR1 SGHVS, CDR2 FNYEAQ. The CDR3 is made up of 14 amino acids. CDR3: CASSSSPGEYGYTF. The CDR3 DNA reads TGTGCCAGCAGCTCCTCCCCAGGGGAGTATGGCTACACCTTC.

This clonotype was seen more than once but under ten times. This chain uses TRBV5-1 with TRBJ2-5, with a possible D match to TRBD2 (6 bases). Germline V gives CDR1 SGHRS, CDR2 YFSETQ. CDR3 size: 14 residues. The V and J ends lost 7 bases and 0 bases respectively, with 13 bases between them. The CDR3 is CASSRRGNQETQYF. CDR3 DNA: TGCGCCAGCTCGAGACGGGGGAACCAAGAGACCCAGTACTTC.

The sample holds one count of this clonotype. This chain connects TRBV4-1 to TRBJ2-1, with D uncertain. Looked up from germline, CDR1 is MGHRA and CDR2 is YSYEKL. Trimming left V 0 bases short and J 6 bases short, with 9 bases between. There are 14 residues in the CDR3. As DNA, the CDR3 is TGCGCCAGCAGCCAAGAGCGAGATTTCAATGAGCAGTTCTTC. Its protein product is CASSQERDFNEQFF.

This chain links TRBV7-2 with TRBJ1-4; a possible D gene is TRBD1 (5 bases). V was cut by 2 bases and J by 7 bases, with 14 bases left in between. The germline V gene encodes CDR1 SGHTA and CDR2 FQGNSA. The CDR3 has 15 residues. The CDR3 sequence: CASSLNGPGGEKLFF. The CDR3 nucleotides are TGTGCCAGCAGCTTAAACGGCCCGGGGGGTGAAAAACTGTTTTTT. The variable domain in full, with the rest retrieved from reference TRBV7-2 and TRBJ1-4, is GAGVSQSPSNKVTEKGKDVELRCDPISGHTALYWYRQSLGQGLEFLIYFQGNSAPDKSGLPSDRFSAERTGGSVSTLTIQRTQQEDSAVYLCASSLNGPGGEKLFFGSGTQLSVL.

The J gene is TRBJ1-4, the V gene TRBV5-4; D call uncertain. From germline, CDR1 is SGHNT and CDR2 YYREEE (reference sequence). There are 12 residues in the CDR3. Trimming shortened V by 8 bases and J by 5 bases, and 10 bases separated the two germline ends. The CDR3 DNA reads as TGTGCCAGTAAAGGAGGCAATGAAAAACTGTTTTTT. As protein: CASKGGNEKLFF.

The chain links TRBV9 to TRBJ2-3; D call uncertain. Germline assignment: CDR1 SGDLS and CDR2 YYNGEE. V was trimmed by 1 base and J by 0 bases, leaving 9 bases between them. The CDR3 is made up of 15 amino acids. CDR3 nucleotides: TGTGCCAGCAGCGTATTTGAGCTAAGCACAGATACGCAGTATTTT. It codes for CASSVFELSTDTQYF.

This clonotype was seen a handful of times. The V call is TRBV4-3, the J call TRBJ2-4; a weak D match, TRBD1 (6 bases). This CDR3 is built from 20 residues. Trimming took off 0 bases at V and 0 bases at J, with 21 bases between the two ends. Germline values: CDR1 LGHNA, CDR2 YSLEER. CDR3 nucleotide sequence: TGCGCCAGCAGCCAAGATTTCGGACAGTTCCCTGGGGGAGCCAAAAACATTCAGTACTTC. Translated, it gives CASSQDFGQFPGGAKNIQYF.

This clonotype turned up a few times. V usage is TRBV6-1 and J usage is TRBJ2-3; 8 positions agree with TRBD2. Germline CDR1 MNHNS, CDR2 SASEGT. V gave up 3 bases and J gave up 0 bases; unmatched junction bases: 2. The CDR3 covers 15 residues. CDR3 sequence: CASSERGASTDTQYF. The CDR3 region has the DNA TGTGCCAGCAGTGAGCGGGGGGCAAGCACAGATACGCAGTATTTT.

This clonotype was counted between two and nine times. The V call is TRBV5-6, the J call TRBJ1-2; TRBD1 agrees at 7 bases. With V trimmed by 0 bases and J by 4 bases, 15 bases remained unmatched. This CDR3 comprises 18 residues. Germline-derived CDR1 and CDR2 are SGHDT and YYEEEE. The CDR3 region has the DNA TGTGCCAGCAGCTTGGAAAATCCGGGACAGTCTTTCAGCTATGGCTACACCTTC. Its translation is CASSLENPGQSFSYGYTF.

This chain uses TRBV7-2 with TRBJ2-6; 9 positions match TRBD1. CDR3 length: 18 residues. V was clipped by 2 bases and J by 0 bases; unmatched bases: 5. Germline CDR1 SGHTA, CDR2 FQGNSA. CDR3 in amino acids: CASSLNRGPISGANVLTF. CDR3 nucleotides: TGTGCCAGCAGCTTAAACAGGGGGCCGATCTCTGGGGCCAACGTCCTGACTTTC. Drawing the rest from reference TRBV7-2 and TRBJ2-6, the complete variable domain is GAGVSQSPSNKVTEKGKDVELRCDPISGHTALYWYRQSLGQGLEFLIYFQGNSAPDKSGLPSDRFSAERTGGSVSTLTIQRTQQEDSAVYLCASSLNRGPISGANVLTFGAGSRLTVL.

This clonotype was picked up a small number of times. The rearrangement uses TRBV12-3 or TRBV12-4 and TRBJ2-5; 9 bases fit TRBD1. The last part of the DNA fits TRBJ2-7 better; the J call may be wrong. The CDR3 has 16 amino acids. CDR3 sequence (DNA): TGTGCCAGCAGTTTAGAGGGACAGGGTCCTCCCTACGAGCAGTACTTC. This translates into CASSLEGQGPPYEQYF.

The CDR3 is CASSYGPGDQYF. The CDR3 bases are TGTGCCAGCAGCTACGGGCCGGGTGACCAGTACTTC. This chain links TRBV7-9 with TRBJ2-1; the D is unclear. TRBJ2-5 matches the DNA end more closely, so the J call is doubtful. This CDR3 has 12 residues. Per germline, CDR1 SEHNR and CDR2 FQNEAQ (reference sequence).

V is TRBV7-2 and J is TRBJ1-2, with 8 positions matching TRBD1. V dropped 5 bases and J dropped 2; count of bases not matched to a gene: 7. The CDR3 runs 15 residues. Per germline, CDR1 SGHTA and CDR2 FQGNSA. The CDR3, as DNA: TGTGCCAGCAGCGCCCAGACAGGGGAGAACTATGGCTACACCTTC. Protein sequence: CASSAQTGENYGYTF.